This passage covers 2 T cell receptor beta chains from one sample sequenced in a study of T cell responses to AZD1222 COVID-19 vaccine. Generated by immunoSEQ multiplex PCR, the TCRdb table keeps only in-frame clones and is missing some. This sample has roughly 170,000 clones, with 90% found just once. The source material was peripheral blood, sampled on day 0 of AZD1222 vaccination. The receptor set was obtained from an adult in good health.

The DNA of the CDR3 is TGTGCCAGCACCCAGACAGCTTCCGAGCAGTACTTC. Translating it yields CASTQTASEQYF. The J gene is TRBJ2-7, the V gene TRBV11-2; maybe TRBD1 (5 bases). Deletions cut 7 bases from V and 6 bases from J, with 13 bases between. CDR1 is SGHAT and CDR2 is FQNNGV in the germline V gene. The CDR3 covers 12 residues.

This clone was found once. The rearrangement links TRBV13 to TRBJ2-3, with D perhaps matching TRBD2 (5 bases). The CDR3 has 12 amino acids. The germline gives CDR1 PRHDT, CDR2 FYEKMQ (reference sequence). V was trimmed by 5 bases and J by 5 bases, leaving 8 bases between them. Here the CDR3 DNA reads TGTGCCAGCAGCCCCCGGGGAGATACGCAGTATTTT. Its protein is CASSPRGDTQYF. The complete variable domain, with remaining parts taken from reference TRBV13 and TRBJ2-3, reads AAGVIQSPRHLIKEKRETATLKCYPIPRHDTVYWYQQGPGQDPQFLISFYEKMQSDKGSIPDRFSAQQFSDYHSELNMSSLELGDSALYFCASSPRGDTQYFGPGTRLTVL.